Each of the 15 T cell receptor beta chains below was sequenced from the same sample in a study of OX40 agonist ivuxolimab in advanced cancers. Clones were read by immunoSEQ multiplex PCR, and TCRdb kept only the in-frame ones, dropping some. The table shows 60,000 to 90,000 clones, with 80% to 90% occurring only once. Sample: CD4+ or CD8+ T cells sorted from blood, taken in a trial of the OX40 agonist ivuxolimab. The receptors originated from an adult with an advanced solid tumor such as melanoma, head and neck, liver or kidney cancer.

This sequence joins TRBV9 and TRBJ2-3; tentative D call: TRBD2 (5 bases). The V end lost 4 bases, the J end lost 0 bases, and 15 bases lay between the germline ends. The length of the CDR3 is 16 residues. Per germline, CDR1 SGDLS and CDR2 YYNGEE. The CDR3 nucleotides are TGTGCCAGCAGCTCCGGACTGGTCCTTAGCACAGATACGCAGTATTTT. It codes for CASSSGLVLSTDTQYF.

V gene TRBV10-3 combines with J gene TRBJ1-2, with D perhaps matching TRBD1 (6 bases). Germline V lookup: CDR1 ENHRY, CDR2 SYGVKD. This CDR3 has 14 amino acids. V lost 6 bases to trimming and J lost 3 bases, with 14 bases between them. CDR3 region: CAISPPGTHYGYTF. DNA of the CDR3: TGTGCCATCAGCCCCCCCGGGACACACTATGGCTACACCTTC.

CDR3 sequence: CASSLGRTGLEEQYF. The CDR3 DNA reads TGTGCCAGCAGCTTGGGTAGGACGGGCCTCGAGGAGCAGTACTTC. The chain carries TRBV5-4 and TRBJ2-7, with D unclear. Germline-derived CDR1 and CDR2 are SGHNT and YYREEE (reference sequence). The length of the CDR3 is 15 residues. Deletions cut 0 bases from V and 7 bases from J, with 17 bases between. Supplemented by reference TRBV5-4 and TRBJ2-7, the full variable domain reads ETGVTQSPTHLIKTRGQQVTLRCSSQSGHNTVSWYQQALGQGPQFIFQYYREEENGRGNFPPRFSGLQFPNYSSELNVNALELDDSALYLCASSLGRTGLEEQYFGPGTRLTVT.

The chain is built from TRBV11-3 and TRBJ2-7, with TRBD2 matching 12 bases. Germline V gene data show CDR1 as SGHNT and CDR2 as YENEEA. The CDR3 covers 14 residues. After removal of 7 bases from V and 4 bases from J, the junction contained 5 bases not matched to a gene. The CDR3 protein is CASTPTSGGYEQYF. CDR3 bases: TGTGCCAGCACCCCGACTAGCGGGGGATACGAGCAGTACTTC.

The chain employs TRBV4-2 and TRBJ2-7, with 7 bases aligning to TRBD1. Trimming removed 5 bases from V and 2 bases from J; junction bases left unmatched: 6. Germline assignment: CDR1 LGHNA and CDR2 YNFKEQ. The CDR3 consists of 14 residues. Here the CDR3 reads CASSLGQNTYEQYF. CDR3 DNA sequence: TGTGCCAGCAGCTTGGGACAGAACACCTACGAGCAGTACTTC.

V usage is TRBV6-1 and J usage is TRBJ1-1; D call uncertain. Germline loops: CDR1 MNHNS, CDR2 SASEGT. Trimming pared 7 bases from V and 0 bases from J, leaving 15 bases between. This CDR3 comprises 15 residues. CDR3 in DNA: TGTGCCAGCATCCCCGGACGGAATATGAACACTGAAGCTTTCTTT. It encodes CASIPGRNMNTEAFF.

This clone was detected once. The chain recombines TRBV6-4 with TRBJ2-3; 10 positions match TRBD2. V lost 0 bases and J lost 0; bases outside the gene matches: 0. The germline V gene has CDR1 MRHNA and CDR2 SNTAGT. The CDR3 consists of 16 residues. The CDR3, as DNA: TGTGCCAGCAGTGACTCGACTAGCGGGAGCACAGATACGCAGTATTTT. This codes for CASSDSTSGSTDTQYF.

The chain couples TRBV10-2 to TRBJ1-2, with 7 positions matching TRBD1. Germline values: CDR1 WSHSY, CDR2 SAAADI. This CDR3 has 17 amino acids. Trimming cost V 2 bases and J 4 bases; bases outside gene matches: 13. CDR3 amino acids: CASSEGEQGLSRYGYTF. The CDR3 nucleotides read TGCGCCAGCAGTGAGGGAGAACAGGGGCTCAGCCGCTATGGCTACACCTTC.

The chain recombines TRBV5-1 with TRBJ2-5; D is possibly TRBD1 or TRBD2 (7 bases each). The CDR3 loop spans 15 amino acids. Trimming pared 4 bases from V and 4 bases from J, leaving 17 bases between. Germline CDR1 is SGHRS and CDR2 is YFSETQ. The CDR3 loop reads CASSPQGGAGETQYF. CDR3 sequence (DNA): TGCGCCAGCAGCCCTCAGGGGGGGGCCGGAGAGACCCAGTACTTC.

The chain couples TRBV10-2 to TRBJ2-3; no clear D gene. V was clipped by 5 bases and J by 2 bases, with 5 bases between them. The CDR3 has 12 residues. Germline CDR1 is WSHSY and CDR2 is SAAADI. CDR3 protein: CASSTNTDTQYF. In nucleotides, the CDR3 is TGCGCCAGCAGTACGAACACAGATACGCAGTATTTT.

The J gene is TRBJ1-6, the V gene TRBV9; TRBD1 is a possible D gene (6 bases). Germline lookup yields CDR1 SGDLS and CDR2 YYNGEE. The ends were cut back, 2 bases at V and 0 bases at J, with 6 bases in the middle. CDR3 length equals 15 residues. The CDR3 bases are TGTGCCAGCAGCGTGGACAGCTCCTATAATTCACCCCTCCACTTT. It encodes CASSVDSSYNSPLHF. Using reference TRBV9 and TRBJ1-6 for the parts outside the CDR3, the full variable domain is DSGVTQTPKHLITATGQRVTLRCSPRSGDLSVYWYQQSLDQGLQFLIQYYNGEERAKGNILERFSAQQFPDLHSELNLSSLELGDSALYFCASSVDSSYNSPLHFGNGTRLTVT.

V gene TRBV29-1 combines with J gene TRBJ2-2; D is uncertain. V was shortened by 6 bases and J by 3 bases, with 8 bases between the two germline ends. The CDR3 contains 12 residues. Per germline, CDR1 SQVTM and CDR2 ANQGSEA. For the CDR3, the DNA is TGCAGCGTGTCGGTTTACACCGGGGAGCTGTTTTTT. Amino acid sequence: CSVSVYTGELFF.

This rearrangement joins TRBV27 to TRBJ1-2; 7 positions match TRBD1. The CDR3 contains 15 residues. Germline V CDR1 and CDR2: MNHEY, SMNVEV (reference sequence). The V and J ends lost 5 bases and 3 bases, in that order; junction bases with no gene match: 9. CDR3 protein: CASSRLDRRDYGYTF. Written as DNA, the CDR3 is TGTGCCAGCAGTCGATTGGACAGGAGGGACTATGGCTACACCTTC.

This chain links TRBV6-6 with TRBJ2-1, with 16 positions matching TRBD2. The CDR3 length is 15 residues. Germline assignment: CDR1 MNHNY and CDR2 SVGAGI (reference sequence). Trimming removed 5 bases from V and 7 bases from J; junction bases left unmatched: 2. The CDR3 protein is CASSGTSGRGNEQFF. CDR3 in DNA: TGTGCCAGCAGTGGGACTAGCGGGAGGGGAAATGAGCAGTTCTTC.

This sequence joins TRBV7-9 and TRBJ1-6, with D unresolved. Trimming stripped 0 bases from V and 0 bases from J, with 12 bases between. CDR1 is SEHNR and CDR2 is FQNEAQ in the germline V gene (reference sequence). This CDR3 spans 18 amino acids. CDR3 loop: CASSLAIDWSSYNSPLHF. The CDR3 coding sequence is TGTGCCAGCAGCTTAGCCATCGATTGGAGCTCCTATAATTCACCCCTCCACTTT.